The 2 T cell receptor beta chains listed next were all sequenced from one sample in a study of blood T cell repertoires in COVID-19. Only in-frame clones appear in the TCRdb table, and some are missing; sequencing was by immunoSEQ multiplex PCR. The table has roughly 110,000 clones, about 85% seen once. The sample taken for sequencing was peripheral blood. The source is a human donor in a cohort sampled during active COVID-19.

The V gene is TRBV15, the J gene TRBJ1-2; D unclear. The CDR3 spans 14 residues. Looked up from germline, CDR1 is LNHNV and CDR2 is YYDKDF (reference sequence). V lost 0 bases and J 4 bases, leaving 9 bases between the germline ends. DNA for the CDR3: TGTGCCACCAGCAGAGATAATAGAGCCTATGGCTACACCTTC. Translated: CATSRDNRAYGYTF.

The chain couples TRBV10-2 to TRBJ2-2, with 9 bases fitting TRBD2. V was pared by 4 bases and J by 6 bases, with 3 bases of the junction left unmatched. CDR1 and CDR2 from the germline V gene are WSHSY and SAAADI. The CDR3 is 14 residues long. The CDR3 sequence: CASSVAGGPGELFF. The CDR3 DNA is TGCGCCAGCAGTGTTGCGGGGGGGCCCGGGGAGCTGTTTTTT.